This paragraph covers one TCR beta chain sequence. The antigen is undetermined. Profiled with immunoSEQ multiplex PCR; TCRdb holds only in-frame clones, not every one. The sample lists roughly 120,000 clones, more than 75% occurring once. This sample stems from a study of T cell responses to AZD1222 COVID-19 vaccine. Study context: Researchers grouped second doses given at about 4 or about 12 weeks into one pool. Findings of the study overall: Among spike-specific TCRs, nearly half reportedly target unmutated variant regions.

The receptor was derived from an adult in good health. The material was peripheral blood, obtained on day 0 of AZD1222 vaccination.

The chain's CDR3 is CASSPRGLGTDTQYF. The CDR3 coding sequence is TGTGCCAGCAGCCCCCGGGGCCTAGGCACAGATACGCAGTATTTT. The rearrangement uses TRBV9 and TRBJ2-3; D may be TRBD1 or TRBD2 (5 bases each). CDR3 length: 15 amino acids. V was cut by 4 bases and J by 1 base, with 13 bases left in between. Germline V gene lookup returns CDR1 SGDLS and CDR2 YYNGEE. The complete variable domain, with remaining parts taken from reference TRBV9 and TRBJ2-3, reads DSGVTQTPKHLITATGQRVTLRCSPRSGDLSVYWYQQSLDQGLQFLIQYYNGEERAKGNILERFSAQQFPDLHSELNLSSLELGDSALYFCASSPRGLGTDTQYFGPGTRLTVL.